These T cell receptor beta chains were read from a single sample in a study of cytomegalovirus exposure and HLA in healthy donors. TCRdb keeps only in-frame clones here, not all; method: immunoSEQ multiplex PCR. The repertoire has about 150,000 clones, about 70% of them found once; the top ten carry more than 4%. Sequenced material: PBMCs. These receptors came from a man in his sixties in good health and CMV-seronegative. Both conserved end residues are part of each CDR3. Each record gives: J gene, V gene, D gene, clone size, CDR3 DNA, CDR3 protein. The D gene is left open where the match is weak. Clone size is stated in some rows and not others, as once, few, many or a class when expanded.

TRBJ2-7 TRBV15 TRBD2 . TGTGCCACCAGCAAACTAATCGGACTAGCGGGAGTGGGAGGGTACGAGCAGTACTTC CATSKLIGLAGVGGYEQYF
TRBJ1-4 TRBV9 TRBD1 few TGTGCCAGCAGCCGGAGCCAGGGGGCGGGGGAAAAACTGTTTTTT CASSRSQGAGEKLFF
TRBJ2-3 TRBV5-1 TRBD2 few TGCGCCAGCAGCTTGAGGACTAGCAGCACAGATACGCAGTATTTT CASSLRTSSTDTQYF
TRBJ2-1 TRBV6-1 . . TGTGCCAGCATAGATTGGGGCAGGGACAATGAGCAGTTCTTC CASIDWGRDNEQFF
TRBJ2-3 TRBV5-4 . . TGTGCCAGCAGCTTGGGGAGGGCGGAAGATACGCAGTATTTT CASSLGRAEDTQYF
TRBJ2-3 TRBV19 . . TGTGCCAGTAGCCCGTCGGAGGCGGCGGATACGCAGTATTTT CASSPSEAADTQYF
TRBJ2-1 TRBV5-1 . once . CASSLPLTFGTSGKRLVNEQFF
TRBJ1-1 TRBV7-8 TRBD1 . TGTGCCAGCAGCATCACGACAGGGGGCACTGAAGCTTTCTTT CASSITTGGTEAFF
TRBJ2-7 TRBV5-3 . . TGTGCCAGAAGCTTGAGGAGGGGTAGGGACGAGCAGTACTTC CARSLRRGRDEQYF
TRBJ2-2 TRBV19 . . TGTGCCAGTAGTATTGCTGAGGCGAACACCGGGGAGCTGTTTTTT CASSIAEANTGELFF
TRBJ1-1 TRBV6-5 . . TGTGCCAGCAGTTACCGGTCTGAAGCTTTCTTT CASSYRSEAFF
TRBJ1-3 TRBV6-6 . . TGTGCCAGCAGTTACTCGAGGAGCTCTGGAAACACCATATATTTT CASSYSRSSGNTIYF
TRBJ1-5 TRBV5-1 . . TGCGCCAGCAGCTTGTCCTCCAATCAGCCCCAGCATTTT CASSLSSNQPQHF
TRBJ2-3 TRBV11-1 TRBD2 . TGTGCCAGCAGCTTCCGGACTAGTAAAGATACGCAGTATTTT CASSFRTSKDTQYF
TRBJ2-1 TRBV20-1 . few TGCAGTGCGGAAGCTAGCGATGAGCAGTTCTTC CSAEASDEQFF
TRBJ2-5 TRBV29-1 TRBD2 . TGCAGCGTTGTTACGGGGGGTAGGGAGACCCAGTACTTC CSVVTGGRETQYF
TRBJ1-5 TRBV5-4 TRBD1 few TGTGCCAGCAGCTCGACCGGGACAGGGGGAATGGATAGCAATCAGCCCCAGCATTTT CASSSTGTGGMDSNQPQHF
TRBJ2-7 TRBV7-2 TRBD2 . TGTGCCAGCAGCGGGAGGGTGGGGACTAGCAACGAGCAGTACTTC CASSGRVGTSNEQYF
TRBJ1-4 TRBV6-1 . . TGTGCCAGCAGTGTGGAGGACCTTCCGAGCAAACTGTTTTTT CASSVEDLPSKLFF
TRBJ2-3 TRBV5-1 . few TGCGCCAGCAGCCGAGGACAGACGAGCACAGATACGCAGTATTTT CASSRGQTSTDTQYF
TRBJ1-1 TRBV15 TRBD1 once TGTGCCACCAGCAGAGATAGGGGGCTGAACACTGAAGCTTTCTTT CATSRDRGLNTEAFF
TRBJ1-1 TRBV6-5 . . TGTGCCAGCAGTGAATTAATTGAAGCTTCCTTT CASSELIEASF
TRBJ1-4 TRBV5-4 TRBD1 . TGTGCCAGCAGCCGCGGACAGGGAGATGAAAAACTGTTTTTT CASSRGQGDEKLFF
TRBJ2-1 TRBV6-5 . . TGTGCCAGCAGTTCGACAGGCCTTAGCTCCTACAATGAGCAGTTCTTC CASSSTGLSSYNEQFF
TRBJ2-7 TRBV5-5 TRBD2 . TGTGCCAGCAGCTTGGCCGGGCTAGCGGGAGGCTACGAGCAGTACTTC CASSLAGLAGGYEQYF
TRBJ1-2 TRBV29-1 TRBD1 . TGCAGCGTCGGTGGGACAGGCTCCGGCTACACCTTC CSVGGTGSGYTF
TRBJ2-5 TRBV29-1 TRBD2 . TGCAGCGTTGAGGGTAGCGGGAGTGCCGGAGAGACCCAGTACTTC CSVEGSGSAGETQYF
TRBJ2-1 TRBV7-9 . . TGTGCCAGCAGCTTGTATGATGAGCAGTTCTTC CASSLYDEQFF
TRBJ1-1 TRBV30 TRBD1 . TGTGCCTGGAGTGAGGACAGGGACACTGAAGCTTTCTTT CAWSEDRDTEAFF
TRBJ1-2 TRBV5-6 TRBD1 . TGTGCCAGCAGCCAGAAAGGGGGCAGCCTCTATGGCTACACCTTC CASSQKGGSLYGYTF
TRBJ1-5 TRBV28 TRBD1 . TGTGCCAGCAGCCATAGACAGGGTAGCAATCAGCCCCAGCATTTT CASSHRQGSNQPQHF
TRBJ2-6 TRBV30 TRBD1 once TGTGCCTGGAGTAGGGACAGGGGGCCACGCGCTGGGGCCAACGTCCTGACTTTC CAWSRDRGPRAGANVLTF
TRBJ1-2 TRBV11-3 TRBD1 . TGTGCCAGCAGCTCCTGGACAGGGGGCGCGGATGGCTACACCTTC CASSSWTGGADGYTF
TRBJ1-1 TRBV7-2 . . TGTGCCAGCAGCTTAGCCGGACAGTTCACTGAAGCTTTCTTT CASSLAGQFTEAFF
TRBJ2-3 TRBV7-2 . . TGTGCCAGCAGCTTGGGCCCTGTCAGCACAGATACGCAGTATTTT CASSLGPVSTDTQYF
TRBJ1-3 TRBV30 TRBD1 once TGTGCCTGGAGTGGGACCGGGACAGGGGCGGACTCTGGAAACACCATATATTTT CAWSGTGTGADSGNTIYF
TRBJ2-7 TRBV6-1 TRBD1 . TGTGCCAGCAGTGAAGACAGGGGATTAAGGGAGCAGTACTTC CASSEDRGLREQYF
TRBJ1-5 TRBV19 . few TGTGCCAGTAGTATATCGAGCAGGGTGGGTCTACAGCCCCAGCATTTT CASSISSRVGLQPQHF
TRBJ2-2 TRBV29-1 . . TGCAGCGTTGAAGCAGGGGCGGGGGAGCTGTTTTTT CSVEAGAGELFF
TRBJ2-5 TRBV30 . . TGTGCCTGGAGTGTTCCTTCGGTGGAGACCCAGTACTTC CAWSVPSVETQYF
TRBJ2-1 TRBV28 TRBD1 few TGTGCCAGCAGTGTGACAGGGGCCTCCTGGAGTGAGCAGTTCTTC CASSVTGASWSEQFF